Below, one T cell receptor (beta chain) is given with its context. As yet, its antigen is unknown. Some clones are missing from TCRdb's copy, which holds only in-frame ones; the method was immunoSEQ multiplex PCR. The top ten hold roughly 0.2% of the sample, which has around 110,000 clones, approximately 90% seen once. V lost 2 bases, J lost 3 bases, and 3 bases stayed unmatched. The germline V gene encodes CDR1 SGHAT and CDR2 FQNNGV. The CDR3 totals 15 residues. The data were taken from a study of graft-versus-host responses after intestinal transplantation. At the level of the study: Recipients were given multivisceral, liver-intestinal, or isolated intestinal transplants. All recipients were given anti-thymocyte globulin induction, and tacrolimus and steroids were then administered for three to four years. Findings of the study overall: Recipient marrow held GvH clones, some first seen in ileum or blood. Patients with graft-donor T cell macrochimerism had high graft-versus-host to host-versus-graft clonal ratios in allografts.

V and J are TRBV11-2 and TRBJ2-3; 9 bases match TRBD1. Sequenced material: unstimulated CD4+ T cells sorted from spleen or lymph node cells, taken before intestinal transplant. The receptor was isolated from a human donor who received an intestinal transplant. In DNA form, the CDR3 reads TGTGCCAGCAGCTTATTACAGGGGGCAACAGATACGCAGTATTTT. Its translation is CASSLLQGATDTQYF.